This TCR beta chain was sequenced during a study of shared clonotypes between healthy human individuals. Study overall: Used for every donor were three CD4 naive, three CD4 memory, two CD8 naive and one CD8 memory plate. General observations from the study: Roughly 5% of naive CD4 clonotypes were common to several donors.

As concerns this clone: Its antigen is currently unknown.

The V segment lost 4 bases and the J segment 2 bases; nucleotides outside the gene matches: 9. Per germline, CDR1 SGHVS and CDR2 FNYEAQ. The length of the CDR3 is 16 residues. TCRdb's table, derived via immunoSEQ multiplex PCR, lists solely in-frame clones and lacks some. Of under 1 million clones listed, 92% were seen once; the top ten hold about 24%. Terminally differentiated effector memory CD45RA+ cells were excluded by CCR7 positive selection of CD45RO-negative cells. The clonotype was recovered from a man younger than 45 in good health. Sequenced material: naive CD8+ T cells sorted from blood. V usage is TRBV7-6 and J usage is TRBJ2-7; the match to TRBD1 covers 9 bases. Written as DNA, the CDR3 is TGTGCCAGCAGCTCGATACAGGGGGCCGATACCTACGAGCAGTACTTC. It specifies CASSSIQGADTYEQYF.